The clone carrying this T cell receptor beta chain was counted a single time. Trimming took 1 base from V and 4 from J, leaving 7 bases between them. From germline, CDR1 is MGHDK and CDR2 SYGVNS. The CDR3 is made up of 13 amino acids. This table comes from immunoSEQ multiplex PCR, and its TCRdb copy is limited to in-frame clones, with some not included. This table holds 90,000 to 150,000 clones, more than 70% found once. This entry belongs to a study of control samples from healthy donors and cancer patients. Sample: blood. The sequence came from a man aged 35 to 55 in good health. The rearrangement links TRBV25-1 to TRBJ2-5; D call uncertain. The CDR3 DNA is TGTGCCAGCAGTGAATCTGGTCGAGAGACCCAGTACTTC. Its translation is CASSESGRETQYF.